These 20 T cell receptor beta chains were all obtained from the same sample, sequenced in a study of human T cells and chemical hapten exposure. TCRdb re-called the RACE reads through MiXCR, storing one row per CDR3 protein. The data contain some 81,000 distinct CDR3 sequences, about 7.5% of them singletons. Time point described: patch test 1, 2 weeks after DPC sensitization. Described treatment: therapeutic diphenylcyclopropenone sensitization with weekly scalp DPC. This specimen consisted of whole blood, obtained in connection with sensitization to the hapten diphenylcyclopropenone (DPC). The receptors derive from a woman aged 25-40 years with alopecia areata. Some clones in this sample may be carry-over from other donors' samples.

The table lists this clonotype with many counts. V and J are TRBV14 and TRBJ1-2; D gene uncertain. The germline CDR1 and CDR2 sequences are SGHDN and FVKESK. The V end lost 5 bases, the J end lost 2 bases, and 9 bases lay between the germline ends. There are 13 residues in the CDR3. In DNA form, the CDR3 reads TGTGCCAGCAGCAAGGACGGAAACTATGGCTACACCTTC. Amino acids: CASSKDGNYGYTF.

This clonotype was recorded many times. The chain carries TRBV6-5 and TRBJ2-5, with D perhaps being TRBD1 or TRBD2 (5 bases each). This CDR3 has 16 residues. Trimming took off 5 bases at V and 5 bases at J, with 21 bases between the two ends. Germline V gene sequence: CDR1 MNHEY, CDR2 SVGAGI. Here the CDR3 reads CASSNLDPIGEETQYF. The DNA of the CDR3 is TGTGCCAGCAGTAACCTCGATCCAATAGGGGAGGAGACCCAGTACTTC.

This clonotype was seen at least ten times. J is TRBJ2-3 and V is TRBV12-3 or TRBV12-4; 7 bases match TRBD1. The CDR3 sequence is 15 residues long. The V gene end was trimmed by 4 bases and the J gene end by 4 bases; junction bases not matched to a gene: 8. The CDR3 nucleotides read TGTGCCAGCAGTTCGACGGACAGGCCGGCAGATACGCAGTATTTT. Its protein is CASSSTDRPADTQYF.

The chain joins TRBV30 to TRBJ1-1; D may be TRBD1 (5 bases). Trimming shortened V by 2 bases and J by 3 bases, and 10 bases separated the two germline ends. This CDR3 has 13 residues. In germline, CDR1 is GTSNPN, CDR2 SVGIG (reference sequence). The CDR3 region has the DNA TGTGCCTGGAGTAGGGGAGGTGACACTGAAGCTTTCTTT. Translating it yields CAWSRGGDTEAFF.

A remark on this clonotype: This may stem from a read error, because a much larger clone lies one nucleotide away. This chain connects TRBV9 to TRBJ2-3, with unresolved D. Looked up from germline, CDR1 is SGDLS and CDR2 is YYNGEE. Trimming took 1 base from V and 5 from J, leaving 11 bases between them. The CDR3 is 14 amino acids. Written as DNA, the CDR3 is TGTGCCAGCAGCGTAAGTACGGATGGAGATACGCAGTATTTT. Its translation is CASSVSTDGDTQYF.

This clonotype was observed many times. The V call is TRBV6-6, the J call TRBJ2-5, with 11 positions matching TRBD2. V shed 3 bases, J shed 2 bases, and the junction held 8 bases outside the gene matches. From germline, CDR1 is MNHNY and CDR2 SVGAGI (reference sequence). This CDR3 has 17 amino acids. The CDR3 region is CASSYSGLAGLQETQYF. For the CDR3, the DNA is TGTGCCAGCAGTTATTCCGGACTAGCGGGCCTACAAGAGACCCAGTACTTC.

In its sample, this clonotype was seen a few times. The chain carries TRBV20-1 and TRBJ2-3, with D tentatively TRBD2 (6 bases). V gave up 1 base and J gave up 0 bases, with 14 bases separating them. The CDR3 contains 16 residues. The germline gives CDR1 DFQATT, CDR2 SNEGSKA (reference sequence). For the CDR3, the DNA is TGCAGTGCTAGAGTGGTAGCGGCGGGGAGCACAGATACGCAGTATTTT. Its protein product is CSARVVAAGSTDTQYF.

The V call is TRBV6-6, the J call TRBJ2-7; 11 bases match TRBD2. Germline V gene data show CDR1 as MNHNY and CDR2 as SVGAGI (reference sequence). This CDR3 comprises 17 residues. V lost 2 bases to trimming and J lost 7 bases; unmatched junction nucleotides: 13. The CDR3 DNA sequence: TGTGCCAGCAGTTACGGGAATATAGCGGGGGGGCCGGGGGAGCAGTACTTC. Its protein product is CASSYGNIAGGPGEQYF.

This clonotype was detected many times. CDR3: CASRPGSDPYGYTF. In DNA form, the CDR3 reads TGTGCCAGCAGACCAGGCTCAGATCCCTATGGCTACACCTTC. V usage is TRBV5-6 and J usage is TRBJ1-2; D unclear. Germline CDR1 and CDR2: SGHDT and YYEEEE. The length of the CDR3 is 14 residues. Between the trimmed V and J ends, which lost 5 bases and 4 bases, there was a span of 15 bases.

CDR3 nucleotides: TGTGCCAGCGGGCAGGGTAATTCACCCCTCCACTTT. Translated: CASGQGNSPLHF. The rearrangement joins TRBV6-5 to TRBJ1-6; TRBD1 might be the D (5 bases). Germline V gene lookup returns CDR1 MNHEY and CDR2 SVGAGI. This CDR3 spans 12 amino acids. Between the trimmed V and J ends, which lost 8 bases and 6 bases, there was a span of 8 bases.

This clonotype was observed a few times. This sequence joins TRBV15 and TRBJ2-3; maybe TRBD1 (5 bases). The CDR3 runs 16 residues. Germline CDR1 and CDR2: LNHNV and YYDKDF (reference sequence). V dropped 1 base and J dropped 2 bases, with 13 bases sitting between them. CDR3 sequence: CATSRGRTGTTDTQYF. The CDR3 region has the DNA TGTGCCACCAGCAGAGGGAGAACAGGCACCACAGATACGCAGTATTTT.

Many counts were recorded for this clonotype. V is TRBV6-2 or TRBV6-3 and J is TRBJ2-3; TRBD1 aligns across 8 bases. V shed 9 bases, J shed 6 bases, and the junction held 11 bases outside the gene matches. CDR1 is MNHEY, CDR2 SVGEGT, per germline. The CDR3 extends over 14 amino acids. CDR3 nucleotide sequence: TGTGCCAGTAATGACAGGGGATATTTGGATACGCAGTATTTT. It yields the protein CASNDRGYLDTQYF.

This clonotype was seen only a few times. This chain joins TRBV20-1 and TRBJ1-1, with no clear D. V gave up 4 bases and J gave up 1 base, with 13 bases separating them. Germline CDR1 and CDR2: DFQATT and SNEGSKA (reference sequence). The length of the CDR3 is 14 residues. The CDR3 DNA reads TGCAGTGCTAAAGTTGAGGGTTGGAACACTGAAGCTTTCTTT. The encoded protein is CSAKVEGWNTEAFF.

The chain carries TRBV2 and TRBJ1-2, with D hard to call. The CDR3 is 12 amino acids. Germline lookup yields CDR1 SNHLY and CDR2 FYNNEI. Between the trimmed V and J ends, which lost 3 bases and 10 bases, there was a span of 12 bases. The CDR3 DNA follows: TGTGCCAGCAGTGATTTCTTAATTGACTACACCTTC. It is translated as CASSDFLIDYTF.

This clonotype was seen a handful of times. The chain joins TRBV3-1 to TRBJ2-7; no definite D call. V lost 4 bases and J lost 2, with 15 bases in between. Germline CDR1 LGHDT, CDR2 YNNKEL (reference sequence). The length of the CDR3 is 15 residues. The CDR3 is CASSRDLNRAYEQYF. CDR3 nucleotides: TGTGCCAGCAGCCGTGACTTAAACCGCGCCTACGAGCAGTACTTC.

This clonotype was counted between two and nine times. The chain recombines TRBV7-9 with TRBJ2-1, with TRBD1 identical over 7 bases. The V gene's germline CDR1 is SEHNR and CDR2 FQNEAQ (reference sequence). Losses at the gene ends were 1 base for V and 2 bases for J; bases not matched to a gene: 2. The length of the CDR3 is 15 residues. Here the CDR3 reads CASSLVTGPYNEQFF. The DNA of the CDR3 is TGTGCCAGCAGCTTAGTGACAGGGCCCTACAATGAGCAGTTCTTC. Supplemented by reference TRBV7-9 and TRBJ2-1, the full variable domain reads DTGVSQNPRHKITKRGQNVTFRCDPISEHNRLYWYRQTLGQGPEFLTYFQNEAQLEKSRLLSDRFSAERPKGSFSTLEIQRTEQGDSAMYLCASSLVTGPYNEQFFGPGTRLTVL.

The rearrangement links TRBV3-1 to TRBJ1-5; TRBD1 is a possible D gene (5 bases). Per the germline V gene, CDR1 is LGHDT and CDR2 is YNNKEL (reference sequence). The CDR3 is made up of 13 amino acids. V dropped 6 bases and J dropped 6 bases, with 12 bases sitting between them. The CDR3 bases are TGTGCCAGCAGTCAGGGTACATCTCAGCCCCAGCATTTT. Translation gives CASSQGTSQPQHF.

This clonotype was recorded at least ten times. V and J are TRBV20-1 and TRBJ1-1; D remains ambiguous. The CDR3 extends over 14 amino acids. CDR1 and CDR2 from the germline V gene are DFQATT and SNEGSKA (reference sequence). Trimming left V 6 bases short and J 1 base short, with 15 bases between. The chain's CDR3 is CSAYRGGRNTEAFF. The CDR3 DNA is TGCAGTGCATACCGAGGCGGCCGGAACACTGAAGCTTTCTTT.

The V gene is TRBV20-1, the J gene TRBJ1-6; TRBD1 aligns across 7 bases. CDR3 length: 17 amino acids. V lost 0 bases to trimming and J lost 7 bases; unmatched junction nucleotides: 12. Germline V gives CDR1 DFQATT, CDR2 SNEGSKA (reference sequence). The chain's CDR3 is CSARDHSAGGRNSPLHF. CDR3 nucleotides: TGCAGTGCTAGAGATCACTCGGCAGGGGGTAGGAATTCACCCCTCCACTTT.

This clonotype occurred many times. The J gene is TRBJ2-3, the V gene TRBV5-1; 13 bases align to TRBD2. Germline V CDR1 and CDR2: SGHRS, YFSETQ. V lost 0 bases, J lost 2 bases, and 3 bases stayed unmatched. This CDR3 is built from 17 residues. As DNA, the CDR3 is TGCGCCAGCAGCTTGGTCGGACTAGCGGGGGCCACAGATACGCAGTATTTT. Translation: CASSLVGLAGATDTQYF.